Each of the 10 T cell receptor beta chains below was sequenced from the same sample in a study of T cells in Graves' hyperthyroidism and ophthalmopathy. Using RNA transcripts as the source, TCR beta CDR3 regions were amplified. TCR CDR3 underwent first-round RT-PCR with the HTBI primer set. MiXCR, applied by TCRdb to the multiplex PCR reads, yields one record per CDR3 protein. The sample records about 350,000 distinct CDR3 sequences, around 18% being singletons. The source material was blood. Receptors originate from a woman aged 40 to 55 with Graves' ophthalmopathy.

Many counts were recorded for this clonotype. The chain couples TRBV20-1 to TRBJ2-7, with a weak D call TRBD1 (5 bases). The CDR3 sequence is 15 residues long. The V gene's germline CDR1 is DFQATT and CDR2 SNEGSKA (reference sequence). The V gene lost 0 bases and the J gene lost 5 bases, with 17 bases spanning the gap. The CDR3 DNA reads TGCAGTGCTAGAGATCAAGCTAGAAGGGGCAACGAGCAGTACTTC. Amino acids: CSARDQARRGNEQYF.

This clonotype was counted at least ten times. The chain is built from TRBV29-1 and TRBJ2-7; D is unclear. CDR1 and CDR2 from the germline V gene are SQVTM and ANQGSEA. The CDR3 totals 12 residues. V was shortened by 4 bases and J by 2 bases, with 9 bases between the two germline ends. CDR3 sequence: CSVAYGAYEQYF. The CDR3 DNA follows: TGCAGCGTTGCGTACGGAGCCTACGAGCAGTACTTC.

At least ten counts were recorded for this clonotype. The chain is built from TRBV7-9 and TRBJ2-7; weak D call: TRBD1 (5 bases). Germline-derived CDR1 and CDR2 are SEHNR and FQNEAQ (reference sequence). The ends were cut back, 5 bases at V and 7 bases at J, with 21 bases in the middle. This CDR3 comprises 15 residues. The CDR3 protein is CASSATAPFIGEQYF. The CDR3 DNA reads as TGTGCCAGCAGCGCGACAGCGCCTTTTATCGGGGAGCAGTACTTC.

Ten or more counts support this clonotype. J is TRBJ2-3 and V is TRBV20-1; tentative D call: TRBD2 (5 bases). This CDR3 is built from 15 residues. V dropped 5 bases and J dropped 5 bases, with 20 bases sitting between them. Per germline, CDR1 DFQATT and CDR2 SNEGSKA (reference sequence). The CDR3: CSAGVVGARGDTQYF. The DNA for the CDR3 is TGCAGTGCTGGGGTAGTGGGAGCGAGAGGAGATACGCAGTATTTT.

This clonotype occurred many times. The chain combines TRBV7-2 with TRBJ2-3; unclear D gene. The germline V gene has CDR1 SGHTA and CDR2 FQGNSA. This CDR3 spans 14 amino acids. The V and J ends lost 5 bases and 2 bases respectively, with 11 bases between them. CDR3: CASSLRTYTDTQYF. CDR3 DNA sequence: TGTGCCAGCAGCCTTAGGACCTACACAGATACGCAGTATTTT.

The genes are TRBV11-2 and TRBJ1-1; TRBD1 might be the D (5 bases). Per germline, CDR1 SGHAT and CDR2 FQNNGV. CDR3 size: 12 residues. Trimming stripped 4 bases from V and 8 bases from J, with 11 bases between. The CDR3 DNA is TGTGCCAGCAGCTGGGAACAGGTAGAAGCTTTCTTT. Its protein product is CASSWEQVEAFF. The full variable domain, completed using reference TRBV11-2 and TRBJ1-1, is EAGVAQSPRYKIIEKRQSVAFWCNPISGHATLYWYQQILGQGPKLLIQFQNNGVVDDSQLPKDRFSAERLKGVDSTLKIQPAKLEDSAVYLCASSWEQVEAFFGQGTRLTVV.

This clonotype was detected many times. CDR3 sequence reads: CASSFLLRGGTNQPQHF. In DNA, the CDR3 is TGTGCCAGCAGTTTCCTTCTCCGGGGGGGTACCAATCAGCCCCAGCATTTT. The rearrangement joins TRBV6-2 or TRBV6-3 to TRBJ1-5; D perhaps matches TRBD1 (5 bases). The CDR3 covers 17 residues. Deletions cut 4 bases from V and 3 bases from J, with 19 bases between. Looked up from germline, CDR1 is MNHEY and CDR2 is SVGEGT.

This clonotype has ten or more counts. The genes are TRBV18 and TRBJ1-1; D remains unclear. Germline V gene lookup returns CDR1 KGHSH and CDR2 LQKENI. The CDR3 is 14 residues long. V gave up 3 bases and J gave up 7 bases, with 15 bases separating them. The chain's CDR3 is CASSPPEEFLEAFF. In DNA form, the CDR3 reads TGTGCCAGCTCACCCCCTGAGGAGTTCCTTGAAGCTTTCTTT. The full variable domain, with the rest looked up from reference TRBV18 and TRBJ1-1, is NAGVMQNPRHLVRRRGQEARLRCSPMKGHSHVYWYRQLPEEGLKFMVYLQKENIIDESGMPKERFSAEFPKEGPSILRIQQVVRGDSAAYFCASSPPEEFLEAFFGQGTRLTVV.

This sequence joins TRBV2 and TRBJ1-2, with D tentatively TRBD1 (6 bases). V was pared by 4 bases and J by 8 bases, with 17 bases between. The CDR3 length is 14 residues. From germline, CDR1 is SNHLY and CDR2 FYNNEI. This chain's CDR3 is CASSALGGQGGYTF. CDR3 sequence (DNA): TGTGCCAGCAGTGCACTCGGGGGGCAAGGCGGCTACACCTTC.

This chain links TRBV19 with TRBJ1-2; no definite D call. The CDR3 runs to 13 residues. V dropped 3 bases and J dropped 5 bases, with 10 bases sitting between them. Germline CDR1 is LNHDA and CDR2 is SQIVND (reference sequence). The CDR3 region is CASSMTLSYGYTF. The CDR3 nucleotides read TGTGCCAGTAGTATGACCCTGAGTTATGGCTACACCTTC. Combining the CDR3 with reference TRBV19 and TRBJ1-2 gives the whole variable domain DGGITQSPKYLFRKEGQNVTLSCEQNLNHDAMYWYRQDPGQGLRLIYYSQIVNDFQKGDIAEGYSVSREKKESFPLTVTSAQKNPTAFYLCASSMTLSYGYTFGSGTRLTVV.